This TCR beta chain was captured in a study of T-cell memory formation after mild COVID-19. Study conclusions and caveats: Mainly in CM and EM were contracting CD4+ clones; CD8+ were in EMRA. CD4+ bias marked clones expanding day 15 to 37, unlike balanced contracting clones.

Comment on this clonotype: The antigen is unknown.

V dropped 0 bases and J dropped 5 bases, with 13 bases sitting between them. In germline, CDR1 is SNHLY, CDR2 FYNNEI. The CDR3 runs 15 residues. TCR alpha and TCR beta cDNA libraries carrying sample barcodes and UMIs were produced by 5'RACE using constant-segment primers. One entry per CDR3 protein results from TCRdb running MiXCR on the 5' RACE reads. Of roughly 110,000 distinct CDR3 sequences listed, over 15% are singletons. The clonotype was recovered from an adult woman who had mild COVID-19 (a few samples of this study predate the infection). Cell type and time point are not known. Sequenced: PBMCs or a T cell subset sorted from them (not recorded which). The V call is TRBV2, the J call TRBJ1-2; weak D call: TRBD1 (5 bases). The CDR3: CASSEAGAGRYGYTF. CDR3 DNA: TGTGCCAGCAGTGAAGCAGGTGCAGGGCGGTATGGCTACACCTTC. Supplemented by reference TRBV2 and TRBJ1-2, the full variable domain reads EPEVTQTPSHQVTQMGQEVILRCVPISNHLYFYWYRQILGQKVEFLVSFYNNEISEKSEIFDDQFSVERPDGSNFTLKIRSTKLEDSAMYFCASSEAGAGRYGYTFGSGTRLTVV.